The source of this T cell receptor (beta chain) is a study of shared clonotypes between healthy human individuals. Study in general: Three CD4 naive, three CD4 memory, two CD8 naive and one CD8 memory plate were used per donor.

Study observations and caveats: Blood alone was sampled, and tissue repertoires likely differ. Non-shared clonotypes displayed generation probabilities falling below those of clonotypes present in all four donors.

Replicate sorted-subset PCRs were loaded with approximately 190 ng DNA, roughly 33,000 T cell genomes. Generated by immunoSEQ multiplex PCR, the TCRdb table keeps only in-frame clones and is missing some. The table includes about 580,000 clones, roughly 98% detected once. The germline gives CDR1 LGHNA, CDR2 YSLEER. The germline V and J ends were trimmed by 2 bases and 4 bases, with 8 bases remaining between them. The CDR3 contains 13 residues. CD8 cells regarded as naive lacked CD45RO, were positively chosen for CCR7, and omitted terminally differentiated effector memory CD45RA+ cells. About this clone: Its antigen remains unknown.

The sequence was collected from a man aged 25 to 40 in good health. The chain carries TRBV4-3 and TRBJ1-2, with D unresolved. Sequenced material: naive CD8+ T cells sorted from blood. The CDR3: CASSQSILYGYTF. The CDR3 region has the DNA TGCGCCAGCAGCCAATCAATTCTCTATGGCTACACCTTC.